This T cell receptor beta chain was profiled in a study of shared clonotypes between healthy human individuals. TCRdb's copy holds only in-frame clones and misses some; the assay was immunoSEQ multiplex PCR. The sample carries over 2 million clones, 85% to 95% recorded once. Only CD45RO-negative cells positively selected for CCR7 counted as naive CD8 cells, so terminally differentiated effector memory CD45RA+ cells were excluded. V lost 5 bases and J lost 0; bases outside the gene matches: 2. Germline loops: CDR1 MNHEY, CDR2 SMNVEV (reference sequence). The CDR3 extends over 15 amino acids. This clone was counted once. Other DNA sequences within the sample encode an identical CDR3.

Sequenced material: naive CD8+ T cells sorted from blood. The chain uses TRBV27 and TRBJ2-2, with 8 bases that match TRBD2. The TCR was taken from a man aged 18 to 35 in good health. The CDR3 nucleotides are TGTGCCAGCAGTCTTAGCGGGACGAACACCGGGGAGCTGTTTTTT. This encodes CASSLSGTNTGELFF.